The rows below give T cell receptor beta chains drawn from one sample of a study of T cell changes during pregnancy in multiple sclerosis. The method was immunoSEQ multiplex PCR; TCRdb's version includes in-frame clones alone and lacks a portion of them. Altogether about 70,000 clones are present, approximately 94% being singletons, with the ten largest covering 0.58%. The input for sequencing was peripheral blood, taken in the third trimester of pregnancy. These TCRs come from a female donor with multiple sclerosis, enrolled in a pregnancy study. Each CDR3 is given without its conserved first and last residue. Each record gives: V gene, J gene, CDR3 protein.

>TRBV6-1|TRBJ1-5
ASREGLLGQPQH
>TRBV9|TRBJ2-5
ASSVGDFPQN
>TRBV27|TRBJ2-5
ASSLSGGQQETQY
>TRBV2|TRBJ1-3
ASRQGPDSGNTIY
>TRBV14|TRBJ2-7
ASSRQGYEQY
>TRBV6-4|TRBJ2-3
ASSDSGGADTQY
>TRBV6-1|TRBJ1-4
ASSEQGRGEKLF
>TRBV5-6|TRBJ1-1
ASSLVPGLGGTEAF
>TRBV29-1|TRBJ2-1
SVAGTSYPNEQF
>TRBV5-4|TRBJ2-1
ASSLLTSGAREQF
>TRBV14|TRBJ2-3
ASSQLAGLSTDTQY
>TRBV6-6|TRBJ2-1
ASSYYSGQGSNEQF
>TRBV7-2|TRBJ1-2
ASSLRLQGIYGYT
>TRBV4-3|TRBJ1-2
ASSQDNQGFGGYT
>TRBV5-4|TRBJ1-5
ASSLPGRNQPQH
>TRBV7-2|TRBJ1-3
ASSLGTGVSGNTIY
>TRBV18|TRBJ1-4
ASSGQLSNEKLF
>TRBV5-6|TRBJ1-5
ASSLGTGGGYQPQH
>TRBV9|TRBJ1-1
ASSVGGRGTEAF
>TRBV5-1|TRBJ2-7
ASSTTGTGNEQY
>TRBV5-4|TRBJ2-2
ASSRTSGGANTGELF
>TRBV7-2|TRBJ2-7
ASSLLFYGRLANYEQY
>TRBV30|TRBJ2-1
AWSSGGSNEQF
>TRBV2|TRBJ1-2
ASSESRGGVYGYT